The 31 T cell receptor beta chains below come from one sample, sequenced in a study of T cell responses to AZD1222 COVID-19 vaccine. Method: immunoSEQ multiplex PCR; TCRdb's copy keeps in-frame clones and lacks some. Of fewer than 150,000 clones detected, roughly 93% appear once; the ten largest clones hold 9% to 9.5%. The sequencing used peripheral blood, collected 28 days after the second AZD1222 dose. The receptors were gathered from an adult who received the AZD1222 COVID-19 vaccine.

The CDR3 protein is CASSQVTQGQPQHF. For the CDR3, the DNA is TGTGCCAGCAGCCAAGTAACCCAGGGCCAGCCCCAGCATTTT. This chain links TRBV3-1 (or the pseudogene TRBV3-2) with TRBJ1-5; perhaps TRBD1 as D (5 bases). Germline CDR1 LGHDT, CDR2 YNNKEL (reference sequence). This CDR3 has 14 residues. Trimming took 1 base from V and 7 from J, leaving 11 bases between them.

The chain combines TRBV6-5 with TRBJ1-1; D unresolved. The V and J ends lost 0 bases and 6 bases respectively, with 11 bases between them. Looked up from germline, CDR1 is MNHEY and CDR2 is SVGAGI. The CDR3 spans 14 residues. CDR3 in amino acids: CASSYSRGGAEAFF. The CDR3, as DNA: TGTGCCAGCAGTTACTCGCGGGGTGGTGCTGAAGCTTTCTTT.

The gene calls are TRBV7-9 and TRBJ1-6, with D uncertain. Germline V gene lookup returns CDR1 SEHNR and CDR2 FQNEAQ (reference sequence). The CDR3 covers 11 residues. Trimming took 2 bases from V and 16 from J, leaving 9 bases between them. The CDR3 region has the DNA TGTGCCAGCAGCTTAAACAGCTTACTCCACTTT. It translates to CASSLNSLLHF.

The gene calls are TRBV24-1 and TRBJ1-1; D remains unclear. V gave up 9 bases and J gave up 1 base, with 11 bases separating them. The CDR3 is made up of 13 amino acids. CDR1 KGHDR and CDR2 SFDVKD come from the germline V gene. CDR3 sequence reads: CATGRRKNTEAFF. In nucleotides, the CDR3 is TGTGCCACCGGTAGGAGGAAGAACACTGAAGCTTTCTTT.

This rearrangement joins TRBV11-2 to TRBJ1-2; 9 nucleotides agree with TRBD1. Germline V gene lookup returns CDR1 SGHAT and CDR2 FQNNGV. The CDR3 has 16 amino acids. Trimming removed 4 bases from V and 1 base from J; junction bases left unmatched: 7. This CDR3 reads CASSSIRDRDNYGYTF. The CDR3 bases are TGTGCCAGCAGCTCCATTCGGGACAGGGATAACTATGGCTACACCTTC.

V and J are TRBV18 and TRBJ1-5; D is possibly TRBD1 (5 bases). Trimming left V 4 bases short and J 3 bases short, with 22 bases between. The CDR3 length is 18 residues. CDR1 and CDR2 (germline): KGHSH, LQKENI. The CDR3, as DNA: TGTGCCAGCTCACTGTCCCCCCCTGGGACGGCCATCAATCAGCCCCAGCATTTT. Amino acid sequence: CASSLSPPGTAINQPQHF.

This clone has just a few counts. This chain uses TRBV7-6 with TRBJ2-1, with D uncertain. This CDR3 has 15 residues. CDR1 is SGHVS and CDR2 is FNYEAQ in the germline V gene. Trimming left V 1 base short and J 0 bases short, with 7 bases between. CDR3 sequence: CASSLEPSSYNEQFF. CDR3 coding DNA: TGTGCCAGCAGCTTAGAACCGAGCTCCTACAATGAGCAGTTCTTC.

The chain recombines TRBV19 with TRBJ1-1; 8 nucleotides line up with TRBD1. V gave up 3 bases and J gave up 4 bases; unmatched junction bases: 4. Germline assignment: CDR1 LNHDA and CDR2 SQIVND (reference sequence). This CDR3 comprises 14 residues. DNA of the CDR3: TGTGCCAGTAGTATCGGACAGGGTTTCACTGAAGCTTTCTTT. This translates into CASSIGQGFTEAFF.

The chain combines TRBV19 with TRBJ1-3; D might be TRBD1 (5 bases). Per germline, CDR1 LNHDA and CDR2 SQIVND (reference sequence). V lost 4 bases and J 0 bases, leaving 13 bases between the germline ends. The CDR3 has 16 residues. The CDR3 is CASSTRQGYSGNTIYF. Here the CDR3 DNA reads TGTGCCAGTAGTACACGGCAGGGATACTCTGGAAACACCATATATTTT.

The V call is TRBV27, the J call TRBJ1-4; D not resolved. CDR1 MNHEY and CDR2 SMNVEV come from the germline V gene (reference sequence). V was shortened by 3 bases and J by 0 bases, with 8 bases between the two germline ends. The CDR3 runs 15 residues. The CDR3 loop is CASSFRITTNEKLFF. The DNA of the CDR3 is TGTGCCAGCAGTTTTAGGATAACAACTAATGAAAAACTGTTTTTT.

This chain links TRBV15 with TRBJ1-1; TRBD1 matches at 7 bases. Per germline, CDR1 LNHNV and CDR2 YYDKDF (reference sequence). The CDR3 has 15 amino acids. Trimming took 2 bases from V and 6 from J; bases not matched to a gene: 9. CDR3 residues: CATSRRGQAGAEAFF. The CDR3 DNA is TGTGCCACCAGCAGAAGAGGACAGGCGGGGGCTGAAGCTTTCTTT.

The chain links TRBV2 to TRBJ1-2; TRBD1 might be the D (6 bases). The germline V gene has CDR1 SNHLY and CDR2 FYNNEI. The length of the CDR3 is 14 residues. V lost 5 bases, J lost 4 bases, and 14 bases lay in between. CDR3 bases: TGTGCCAGCAGTCCTCCCGGACAGACCTATGGCTACACCTTC. It translates to CASSPPGQTYGYTF.

The rearrangement uses TRBV7-8 and TRBJ2-6; D remains unclear. V was shortened by 4 bases and J by 0 bases, with 19 bases between the two germline ends. The CDR3 is 19 amino acids. The germline V gene encodes CDR1 SGHVS and CDR2 FQNEAQ. This chain's CDR3 is CASSSLAPGARSGANVLTF. The DNA for the CDR3 is TGTGCCAGCAGCTCTCTGGCCCCAGGAGCTCGCTCTGGGGCCAACGTCCTGACTTTC. The entire variable domain, with the rest obtained from reference TRBV7-8 and TRBJ2-6, is as follows: GAGVSQSPRYKVAKRGQDVALRCDPISGHVSLFWYQQALGQGPEFLTYFQNEAQLDKSGLPSDRFFAERPEGSVSTLKIQRTQQEDSAVYLCASSSLAPGARSGANVLTFGAGSRLTVL.

The V and J genes are TRBV5-1 and TRBJ1-4, with D hard to call. There are 14 residues in the CDR3. Between the trimmed V and J ends, which lost 7 bases and 8 bases, there was a span of 18 bases. Germline CDR1 reads SGHRS; CDR2 reads YFSETQ. This CDR3 reads CASAPPGGGEKLFF. The CDR3 nucleotides are TGCGCCAGCGCGCCCCCGGGAGGAGGAGAAAAACTGTTTTTT.

As DNA, the CDR3 is TGTGCCTGGACAACCACAGGGGCCCTCACCGGGGAGCTGTTTTTT. Amino acids: CAWTTTGALTGELFF. The rearrangement links TRBV30 to TRBJ2-2, with 7 bases aligning to TRBD1. V trimming: 4 bases; J trimming: 4 bases; junction bases outside the gene matches: 9. There are 15 residues in the CDR3. Germline V gene sequence: CDR1 GTSNPN, CDR2 SVGIG (reference sequence).

The CDR3 loop reads CASSSGQLYGYTF. The CDR3 nucleotides are TGTGCCAGCAGCTCAGGACAGTTATATGGCTACACCTTC. The rearrangement uses TRBV9 and TRBJ1-2; tentatively, D is TRBD1 (6 bases). Germline assignment: CDR1 SGDLS and CDR2 YYNGEE. Trimming pared 4 bases from V and 5 bases from J, leaving 12 bases between. This CDR3 comprises 13 residues.

The chain employs TRBV6-2 or TRBV6-3 and TRBJ1-2, with a tentative D call TRBD1 (6 bases). Trimming cost V 3 bases and J 4 bases, with 12 bases left between them. The CDR3 is made up of 14 amino acids. Germline CDR1 and CDR2: MNHEY and SVGEGT. Written as DNA, the CDR3 is TGTGCCAGCAGTTATGTACAGGGACTCTATGGCTACACCTTC. It translates to CASSYVQGLYGYTF.

The chain uses TRBV6-5 and TRBJ1-5, with TRBD1 identical over 8 bases. Germline V CDR1 and CDR2: MNHEY, SVGAGI. The CDR3 length is 13 residues. Germline trimming cut 5 bases from V and 4 bases from J; bases unmatched to any gene: 1. The CDR3 reads CASSRDRNQPQHF. The CDR3 nucleotides are TGTGCCAGCAGTCGGGACAGGAATCAGCCCCAGCATTTT.

V usage is TRBV5-8 and J usage is TRBJ1-5, with a weak D call TRBD1 (5 bases). Germline values: CDR1 SGHTS, CDR2 YDEGEE. The CDR3 runs to 13 residues. Between the trimmed V and J ends, which lost 8 bases and 6 bases, there was a span of 15 bases. CDR3 protein: CASKGGAGQPQHF. Written as DNA, the CDR3 is TGTGCCAGTAAAGGAGGGGCAGGTCAGCCCCAGCATTTT.

The CDR3 loop reads CASSLTGLAGGREQYF. In DNA form, the CDR3 reads TGTGCCAGCAGCCTAACGGGGCTAGCGGGAGGCAGAGAGCAGTACTTC. The chain combines TRBV3-1 (or the pseudogene TRBV3-2) with TRBJ2-7; 11 bases map to TRBD2. Unmatched junction bases numbered 12, after V lost 4 bases and J lost 7 bases. This CDR3 contains 16 residues. CDR1 and CDR2 (germline): LGHDT, YNNKEL (reference sequence).

The chain carries TRBV9 and TRBJ2-2; D possibly corresponds to TRBD2 (5 bases). This CDR3 contains 16 residues. V was pared by 3 bases and J by 1 base, with 13 bases between. Germline V gene data show CDR1 as SGDLS and CDR2 as YYNGEE. CDR3 coding DNA: TGTGCCAGCAGCGCCCCAGCGAGGGAGAACACCGGGGAGCTGTTTTTT. It is translated as CASSAPARENTGELFF.

The chain links TRBV5-1 to TRBJ1-3; no clear D gene. Per the germline V gene, CDR1 is SGHRS and CDR2 is YFSETQ. This CDR3 has 16 residues. Trimming removed 0 bases from V and 3 bases from J, with 13 bases in between. Here the CDR3 reads CASSLEAEGFGNTIYF. CDR3 coding DNA: TGCGCCAGCAGCTTGGAGGCGGAAGGGTTTGGAAACACCATATATTTT.

Here the CDR3 DNA reads TGTGCCAGCAGCAAAGAGCCGGGGCCAAAGGAGGCTTTCTTT. It encodes CASSKEPGPKEAFF. V gene TRBV21-1 combines with J gene TRBJ1-1. TRBV21-1 corresponds to a pseudogene. CDR3 size: 14 residues.

V usage is TRBV27 and J usage is TRBJ1-2; tentative D call: TRBD1 (5 bases). V dropped 7 bases and J dropped 4 bases, with 19 bases sitting between them. Looked up from germline, CDR1 is MNHEY and CDR2 is SMNVEV (reference sequence). The CDR3 consists of 15 residues. The CDR3 spells CASNPAGGVPYGYTF. CDR3 DNA sequence: TGTGCCAGCAACCCGGCCGGGGGGGTCCCCTATGGCTACACCTTC.

The rearrangement uses TRBV3-1 (or the pseudogene TRBV3-2) and TRBJ1-2; D gene uncertain. The CDR3 runs to 14 residues. Trimming pared 1 base from V and 4 bases from J, leaving 10 bases between. CDR1 is LGHDT, CDR2 YNNKEL, per germline (reference sequence). The CDR3 DNA reads TGTGCCAGCAGCCAAGTCGACGCTCCCTATGGCTACACCTTC. As protein: CASSQVDAPYGYTF.

This clone was observed once. The chain uses TRBV6-2 or TRBV6-3 and TRBJ1-1, with a possible D match to TRBD1 (5 bases). With 6 bases removed from V and 11 bases from J, the gap between germline ends came to 28 bases. In germline, CDR1 is MNHEY, CDR2 SVGEGT. This CDR3 contains 16 residues. CDR3 amino acids: CASRPVLDIRLLAAFF. The CDR3 DNA is TGTGCCAGCAGACCTGTCTTGGACATTCGACTCCTGGCGGCTTTCTTT.

CDR3 region: CASSLVGGDDGYTF. CDR3 in DNA: TGTGCCAGCAGCCTGGTCGGGGGGGACGATGGCTACACCTTC. The chain uses TRBV4-2 and TRBJ1-2, with D possibly being TRBD1 (5 bases). This CDR3 comprises 14 residues. Trimming left V 4 bases short and J 6 bases short, with 15 bases between. In germline, CDR1 is LGHNA, CDR2 YNFKEQ.

J is TRBJ2-4 and V is TRBV6-5, with 7 bases lining up with TRBD2. The V and J ends lost 8 bases and 15 bases, in that order; junction bases with no gene match: 13. CDR3 size: 12 residues. Germline loops: CDR1 MNHEY, CDR2 SVGAGI. CDR3 DNA: TGTGCCAGCTCCCGGGACTACTCGCTTTGGTACTTC. Protein product: CASSRDYSLWYF.

V and J are TRBV19 and TRBJ2-5, with D unclear. This CDR3 contains 15 residues. Between the trimmed V and J ends, which lost 3 bases and 1 base, there was a span of 12 bases. The germline V gene has CDR1 LNHDA and CDR2 SQIVND (reference sequence). CDR3 DNA sequence: TGTGCCAGTAGTATGAAATCAGGCTCCCAAGAGACCCAGTACTTC. Amino acid sequence: CASSMKSGSQETQYF.

The gene calls are TRBV30 and TRBJ1-2; D remains unclear. The CDR3 loop spans 12 amino acids. Germline V lookup: CDR1 GTSNPN, CDR2 SVGIG (reference sequence). V was shortened by 3 bases and J by 8 bases, with 13 bases between the two germline ends. The CDR3 sequence is CAWRTEERGYTF. The CDR3 nucleotides read TGTGCCTGGAGGACTGAAGAAAGAGGCTACACCTTC.

The gene calls are TRBV10-3 and TRBJ1-4; the D is unclear. Trimming pared 6 bases from V and 4 bases from J, leaving 9 bases between. The CDR3 sequence is 13 residues long. Germline-derived CDR1 and CDR2 are ENHRY and SYGVKD. The CDR3 DNA is TGTGCCATCAGGGCAGTTAGTAATGAAAAACTGTTTTTT. Its translation is CAIRAVSNEKLFF.